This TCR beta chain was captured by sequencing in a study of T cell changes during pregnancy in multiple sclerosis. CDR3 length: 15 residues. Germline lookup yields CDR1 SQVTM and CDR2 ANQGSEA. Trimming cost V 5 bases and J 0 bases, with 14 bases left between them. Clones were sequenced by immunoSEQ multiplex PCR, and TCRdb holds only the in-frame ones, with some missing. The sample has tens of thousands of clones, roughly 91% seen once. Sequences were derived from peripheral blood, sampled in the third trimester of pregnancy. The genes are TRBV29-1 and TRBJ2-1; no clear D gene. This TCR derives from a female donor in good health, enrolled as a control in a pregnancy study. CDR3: CSVPLGVSSYNEQFF. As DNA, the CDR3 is TGCAGCGTTCCTCTGGGCGTGAGCTCCTACAATGAGCAGTTCTTC.